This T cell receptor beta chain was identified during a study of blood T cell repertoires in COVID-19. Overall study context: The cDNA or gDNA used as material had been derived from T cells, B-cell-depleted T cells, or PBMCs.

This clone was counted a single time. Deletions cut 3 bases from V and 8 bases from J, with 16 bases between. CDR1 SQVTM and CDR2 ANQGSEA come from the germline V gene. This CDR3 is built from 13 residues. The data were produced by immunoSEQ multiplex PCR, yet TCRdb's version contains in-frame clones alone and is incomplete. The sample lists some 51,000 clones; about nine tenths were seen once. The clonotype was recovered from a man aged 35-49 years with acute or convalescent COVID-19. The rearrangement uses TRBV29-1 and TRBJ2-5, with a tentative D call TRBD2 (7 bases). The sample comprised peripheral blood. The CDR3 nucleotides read TGCAGCGTTGACGAGGGGGGGGCGGGTACCCAGTACTTC. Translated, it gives CSVDEGGAGTQYF.